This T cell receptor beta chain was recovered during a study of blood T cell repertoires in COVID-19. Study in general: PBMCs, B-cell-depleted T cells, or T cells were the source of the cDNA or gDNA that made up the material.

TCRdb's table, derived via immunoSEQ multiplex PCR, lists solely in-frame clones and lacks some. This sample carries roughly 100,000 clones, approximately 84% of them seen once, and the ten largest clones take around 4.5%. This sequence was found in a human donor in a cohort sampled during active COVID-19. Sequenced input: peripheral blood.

The CDR3 region is CASRAGQAEQYF. The CDR3 coding sequence is TGTGCCAGCAGGGCAGGACAGGCCGAGCAGTACTTC. The chain combines TRBV2 with TRBJ2-7; TRBD1 matches 7 bases. The CDR3 is 12 residues long. Trimming took 6 bases from V and 6 from J; bases not matched to a gene: 5. Germline lookup yields CDR1 SNHLY and CDR2 FYNNEI.